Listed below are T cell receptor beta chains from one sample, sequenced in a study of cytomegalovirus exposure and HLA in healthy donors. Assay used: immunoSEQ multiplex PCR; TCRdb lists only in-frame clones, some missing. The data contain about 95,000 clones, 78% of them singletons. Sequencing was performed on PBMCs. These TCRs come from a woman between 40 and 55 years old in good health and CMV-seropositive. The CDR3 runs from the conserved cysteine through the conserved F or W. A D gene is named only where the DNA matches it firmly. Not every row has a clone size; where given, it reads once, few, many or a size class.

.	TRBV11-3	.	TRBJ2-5	CASSRTPLATQYF	TGTGCCAGCAGCCGAACCCCACTAGCAACCCAGTACTTC
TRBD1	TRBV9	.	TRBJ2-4	CASSTGGTAKNIQYF	TGTGCCAGCAGCACAGGGGGCACGGCCAAAAACATTCAGTACTTC
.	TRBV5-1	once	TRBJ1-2	CASSWETDPTGGYTF	TGCGCCAGCAGCTGGGAGACGGACCCAACGGGTGGCTACACCTTC
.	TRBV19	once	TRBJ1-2	CASSINRRGDGYTF	TGTGCCAGTAGTATAAACCGCAGGGGAGATGGCTACACCTTC
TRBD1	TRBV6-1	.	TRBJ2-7	CASSIVTGGIYEQYF	TGTGCCAGCAGTATTGTGACAGGGGGCATCTACGAGCAGTACTTC
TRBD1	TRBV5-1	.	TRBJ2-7	CASSLGQGDHEQYF	TGCGCCAGCAGCTTGGGACAGGGGGATCACGAGCAGTACTTC
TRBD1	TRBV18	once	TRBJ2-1	CASSQTGANEQFF	TGTGCCAGCTCGCAAACAGGGGCCAATGAGCAGTTCTTC
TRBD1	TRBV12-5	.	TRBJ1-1	CASGFPGGTEAFF	TGTGCTAGTGGTTTCCCAGGGGGCACTGAAGCTTTCTTT
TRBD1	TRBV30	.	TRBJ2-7	CAGDLPGQIFYEQYF	TGTGCCGGCGATTTACCGGGACAGATTTTCTACGAGCAGTACTTC
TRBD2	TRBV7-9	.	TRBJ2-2	CASSLGGGRTGELFF	TGTGCCAGCAGCTTAGGCGGGGGGCGAACCGGGGAGCTGTTTTTT
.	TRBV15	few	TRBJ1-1	CATSRDGPGVAEAFF	TGTGCCACCAGCAGAGATGGGCCAGGGGTCGCTGAAGCTTTCTTT
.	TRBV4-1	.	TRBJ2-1	CASSQDLGVFGLADEQFF	TGCGCCAGCAGCCAAGATTTAGGGGTATTTGGGTTGGCCGATGAGCAGTTCTTC
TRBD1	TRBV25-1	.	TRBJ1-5	CASSGGQGPSNQPQHF	TGTGCCAGCAGTGGAGGACAGGGTCCTAGCAATCAGCCCCAGCATTTT
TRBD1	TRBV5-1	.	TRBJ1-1	CASSWWGTATEAFF	TGCGCCAGCAGCTGGTGGGGGACAGCCACTGAAGCTTTCTTT
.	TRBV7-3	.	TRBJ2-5	CASSSMRGETQYF	TGTGCCAGCAGCTCTATGCGAGGGGAGACCCAGTACTTC
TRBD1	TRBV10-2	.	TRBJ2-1	CASTGSAGTGEQFF	TGCGCCAGCACGGGGTCGGCAGGGACAGGTGAGCAGTTCTTC
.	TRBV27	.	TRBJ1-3	CASSLSLPGEPGNTIYF	TGTGCCAGCAGTTTATCCCTTCCCGGAGAACCTGGAAACACCATATATTTT
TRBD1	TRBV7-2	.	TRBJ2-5	CASSLAGTGKLETQYF	TGTGCCAGCAGCTTAGCAGGGACAGGGAAGCTGGAGACCCAGTACTTC
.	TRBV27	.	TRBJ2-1	CASSFFGTRYNEQFF	TGTGCCAGCAGTTTCTTCGGGACTCGATACAATGAGCAGTTCTTC
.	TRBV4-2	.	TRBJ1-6	CASSQDVRPSPLHF	TGTGCCAGCAGCCAAGATGTGAGGCCTTCACCCCTCCACTTT
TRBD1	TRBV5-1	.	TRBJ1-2	CASSLAGTGGYGYTF	TGCGCCAGCAGCTTGGCCGGGACAGGGGGATATGGCTACACCTTC
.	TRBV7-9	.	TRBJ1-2	CASLIIEGSSAGNYGYTF	TGTGCCAGCCTCATCATAGAGGGTTCGTCCGCCGGGAACTATGGCTACACCTTC
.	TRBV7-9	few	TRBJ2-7	CASSSDWGDYEQYF	TGTGCCAGCAGCTCCGACTGGGGAGACTACGAGCAGTACTTC
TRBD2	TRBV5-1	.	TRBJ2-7	CASSFLAGSYEQYF	TGCGCCAGCAGCTTTTTAGCGGGCTCCTACGAGCAGTACTTC
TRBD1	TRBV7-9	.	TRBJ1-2	CASSYDRGVDGYTF	TGTGCCAGCAGCTATGACAGGGGAGTGGATGGCTACACCTTC
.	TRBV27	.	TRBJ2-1	CASSLYNEQFF	TGTGCCAGCAGTCTGTACAATGAGCAGTTCTTC
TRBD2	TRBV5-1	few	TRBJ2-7	CASRMEVRESGEQYF	TGCGCCAGCAGGATGGAGGTGCGGGAGTCTGGCGAGCAGTACTTC
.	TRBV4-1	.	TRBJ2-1	CASSRGDKTNNEQFF	TGCGCCAGCAGCCGTGGGGACAAAACCAACAATGAGCAGTTCTTC
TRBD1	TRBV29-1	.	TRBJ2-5	CSVVRGLGETQYF	TGCAGCGTTGTCAGGGGGCTTGGAGAGACCCAGTACTTC
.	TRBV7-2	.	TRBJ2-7	CASSSIPSSYEQYF	TGTGCCAGCAGCTCCATACCTAGCTCCTACGAGCAGTACTTC
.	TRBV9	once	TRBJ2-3	CASSAGRVNTDTQYF	TGTGCCAGCTCCGCCGGCAGGGTGAACACAGATACGCAGTATTTT